This paragraph covers one T cell receptor beta chain sequence. Its antigen is unknown. Sequence at one end of the junction differs from germline and may be a read error. CDR3 size: 15 residues. Per germline, CDR1 SGHAT and CDR2 FQNNGV. This sample's RNA came from whole unsorted tissue. The normal lung tissue was taken more than 3 cm from the tumor edge. Newly diagnosed lung cancer patients had thoracic surgery in China, August–late 2014, without prior chemotherapy. The data stem from a study of tumor and adjacent non-tumor tissue in lung cancer. On the study more broadly: Around 4 million productive TCRbeta reads were obtained per sample on average. Findings and caveats of the study: In normal lung, the top 100 clones were significantly more dominant than in tumor. Tumor TCR diversity, when higher, was linked to shorter survival.

TCRbeta libraries were built with three rounds of nested PCR, modified from ARM-PCR. TCRdb re-called the multiplex PCR reads with MiXCR, one entry per CDR3 protein. Of under 85,000 distinct CDR3 sequences in the sample, around 76% are singletons; the top ten hold around 40%. This chain connects TRBV11-2 to TRBJ2-1; possibly TRBD1 for D (6 bases). This sequence originates from a man in his 70s with non-small cell lung cancer. Material: distant non-tumor lung tissue. For the CDR3, the DNA is TGTGACAGCAGAATACAGGGACAACCATACAATGAGCAGTTCTTC. Translated, it gives CDSRIQGQPYNEQFF.